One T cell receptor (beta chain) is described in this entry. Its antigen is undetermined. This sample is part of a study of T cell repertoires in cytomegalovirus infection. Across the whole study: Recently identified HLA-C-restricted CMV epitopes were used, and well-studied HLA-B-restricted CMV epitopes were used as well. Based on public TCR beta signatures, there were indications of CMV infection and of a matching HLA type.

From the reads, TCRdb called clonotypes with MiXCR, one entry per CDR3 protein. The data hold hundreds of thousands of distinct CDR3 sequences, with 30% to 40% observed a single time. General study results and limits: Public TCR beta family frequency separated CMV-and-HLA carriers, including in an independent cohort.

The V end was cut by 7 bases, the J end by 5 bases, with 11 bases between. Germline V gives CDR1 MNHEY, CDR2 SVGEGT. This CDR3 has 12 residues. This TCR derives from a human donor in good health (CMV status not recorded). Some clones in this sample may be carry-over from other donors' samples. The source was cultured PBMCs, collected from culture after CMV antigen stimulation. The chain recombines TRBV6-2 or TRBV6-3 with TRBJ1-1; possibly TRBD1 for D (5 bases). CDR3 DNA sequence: TGTGCCAGCAAATGGGGGGGAACTGAAGCTTTCTTT. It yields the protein CASKWGGTEAFF.